This T cell receptor beta chain was observed in a study of T cells in Graves' hyperthyroidism and ophthalmopathy. Overall study results and limits: Clonotypes that were expanded in thyroid above 0.001 mostly appeared in blood too. Model-based prediction identified ophthalmopathy a median about 6.8 months prior to its onset.

Clinical symptoms, serum thyroxine and TRAb, thyroid ultrasound and orbital computed tomography together formed the diagnostic basis. This sample holds PBMCs from around 9.9 ml fresh peripheral blood. After removal of 3 bases from V and 4 bases from J, the junction contained 6 bases not matched to a gene. Germline loops: CDR1 MDHEN, CDR2 SYDVKM. The CDR3 totals 14 residues. Authors of the study amplified TCR beta CDR3 regions from RNA transcripts. The HTBI set primed first-round TCR CDR3 RT-PCR. TCRdb processed the multiplex PCR reads anew with MiXCR; each CDR3 protein has one entry. The data contain 500,000 to 650,000 distinct CDR3 sequences, more than 15% of them singletons. This clonotype was detected many times. Its specificity is not known.

The V call is TRBV28, the J call TRBJ2-7; TRBD1 aligns across 7 bases. Sequencing was done on a sample of blood. The clonotype originates from a woman aged 18-29 years with Graves' ophthalmopathy. CDR3 loop: CASSFQRGLYEQYF. Written as DNA, the CDR3 is TGTGCCAGCAGTTTTCAGAGGGGGCTTTACGAGCAGTACTTC.